This T cell receptor (beta chain) was identified in a study of blood T cell repertoires in COVID-19. In the study overall: Donors in the United States, Italy and Spain gave samples during acute or convalescent COVID-19.

Original analysis: From reference gene primer amplification, estimates of nucleated cell counts were derived. Some clones are missing from TCRdb's copy, which holds only in-frame ones; the method was immunoSEQ multiplex PCR. V, J and clone size reflect that table, while D and trimming were determined from the DNA. This sample yields 270,000 or so clones, of which 81% are seen a single time; under 3% belongs to the top ten. This CDR3 contains 11 residues. Germline V CDR1 and CDR2: KGHDR, SFDVKD. The V end was cut by 6 bases, the J end by 7 bases, with 6 bases between. This chain uses TRBV24-1 with TRBJ2-1; D gene unclear. The source material was peripheral blood. The TCR was taken from a woman in her sixties or seventies with active or convalescent COVID-19. CDR3 sequence reads: CATSLENEQFF. CDR3 coding DNA: TGTGCCACCAGTCTTGAGAATGAGCAGTTCTTC.